The 29 T cell receptor beta chains in this list originate from one sample, sequenced in a study of shared clonotypes between healthy human individuals. Sequencing used immunoSEQ multiplex PCR; TCRdb keeps in-frame clones, though not all of them. The table shows about 730,000 clones, with around 77% occurring only once. Sequencing was carried out using memory CD4+ T cells sorted from blood. Described subset: CD45RA-negative fraction. The receptors here all came from a woman aged 30 to 39 in good health.

This clone was seen a few times. J is TRBJ1-2 and V is TRBV28; D may be TRBD1 (6 bases). The CDR3 sequence is 14 residues long. V was pared by 8 bases and J by 4 bases, with 17 bases between. CDR1 is MDHEN and CDR2 is SYDVKM in the germline V gene. Written as DNA, the CDR3 is TGTGCCAGCTTTAGGTCGGGGGGCGTCTATGGCTACACCTTC. Translating it yields CASFRSGGVYGYTF.

The chain has TRBV18 and TRBJ1-1; D unclear. The CDR3 is 12 amino acids. Germline V gene lookup returns CDR1 KGHSH and CDR2 LQKENI. V was cut by 5 bases and J by 3 bases, with 7 bases left in between. CDR3 nucleotide sequence: TGTGCCAGCTCAGGAGTGGACACTGAAGCTTTCTTT. Translation: CASSGVDTEAFF.

Ten or more counts support this clone. CDR3 DNA sequence: TGTGCCAGCAGCCCAGGACAGGGGGGGAACGAGCAGTACTTC. It translates to CASSPGQGGNEQYF. This sequence joins TRBV7-3 and TRBJ2-7; 10 bases agree with TRBD1. The trim removed 5 bases at V and 5 bases at J, leaving 6 bases unmatched. This CDR3 is built from 14 residues. Germline CDR1 SGHTA, CDR2 FQGTGA.

This sequence joins TRBV5-1 and TRBJ2-1; D may be TRBD2 (6 bases). CDR3 length: 15 residues. The germline V and J ends were trimmed by 4 bases and 1 base, with 12 bases remaining between them. CDR1 is SGHRS and CDR2 is YFSETQ in the germline V gene. The CDR3 coding sequence is TGCGCCAGCAGCCTCACTAGCATGTCCTACAATGAGCAGTTCTTC. Protein product: CASSLTSMSYNEQFF.

This clone showed up just a few times. The rearrangement uses TRBV5-4 and TRBJ1-3; D is possibly TRBD1 (5 bases). Germline CDR1 and CDR2: SGHNT and YYREEE (reference sequence). The CDR3 length is 16 residues. V was trimmed by 0 bases and J by 0 bases, leaving 10 bases between them. CDR3 nucleotides: TGTGCCAGCAGCTTGGGGGGGACGGGCTCTGGAAACACCATATATTTT. This translates into CASSLGGTGSGNTIYF.

The chain has TRBV7-2 and TRBJ2-2, with 9 bases matching TRBD1. Per the germline V gene, CDR1 is SGHTA and CDR2 is FQGNSA. The CDR3 is 15 residues long. Trimming at V came to 5 bases and at J to 3 bases, leaving 4 bases not matched to a gene. The CDR3 reads CASSIGQGYTGELFF. As DNA, the CDR3 is TGTGCCAGCAGCATAGGACAGGGGTACACCGGGGAGCTGTTTTTT.

The chain joins TRBV2 to TRBJ1-4; unclear D gene. V was pared by 6 bases and J by 6 bases, with 5 bases between. CDR1 and CDR2 (germline): SNHLY, FYNNEI. The CDR3 totals 11 residues. CDR3 bases: TGTGCCAGCAGCTCTGATGAAAAACTGTTTTTT. Its translation is CASSSDEKLFF.

CDR3 residues: CASSGNYRDQPQHF. Here the CDR3 DNA reads TGTGCCAGCTCAGGCAACTACAGGGATCAGCCCCAGCATTTT. The chain has TRBV18 and TRBJ1-5; D may be TRBD1 (6 bases). The CDR3 totals 14 residues. Looked up from germline, CDR1 is KGHSH and CDR2 is LQKENI. Trimming removed 5 bases at V and 5 bases at J, with 13 bases between.

This clone was counted a few times. The J gene is TRBJ2-1, the V gene TRBV5-8, with 14 bases lining up with TRBD2. Germline V gene lookup returns CDR1 SGHTS and CDR2 YDEGEE. The CDR3 is 18 amino acids. Trimming cost V 1 base and J 4 bases; bases outside gene matches: 7. CDR3 DNA: TGTGCCAGCAGCTTGATAGGGACTAGCGGGAGTTGGTACAATGAGCAGTTCTTC. Amino acids: CASSLIGTSGSWYNEQFF. The whole variable domain, remainder taken from reference TRBV5-8 and TRBJ2-1, is EAGVTQSPTHLIKTRGQQATLRCSPISGHTSVYWYQQALGLGLQFLLWYDEGEERNRGNFPPRFSGRQFPNYSSELNVNALELEDSALYLCASSLIGTSGSWYNEQFFGPGTRLTVL.

A word on this clone: This same CDR3 is encoded by further DNA sequences in the sample. The chain uses TRBV7-9 and TRBJ1-1; TRBD1 matches 7 bases. The CDR3 extends over 15 amino acids. J gave up 3 bases and V 5 bases, and 9 bases lay outside the gene matches. Germline V gene data show CDR1 as SEHNR and CDR2 as FQNEAQ (reference sequence). For the CDR3, the DNA is TGTGCCAGCAGCACCCGACAGGGAGGAGACACTGAAGCTTTCTTT. Its protein is CASSTRQGGDTEAFF.

The chain combines TRBV2 with TRBJ2-7; a possible D gene is TRBD2 (5 bases). Trimming removed 3 bases from V and 2 bases from J, with 14 bases in between. There are 15 residues in the CDR3. CDR1 and CDR2 from the germline V gene are SNHLY and FYNNEI. CDR3 region: CASSDRTGTPYEQYF. In nucleotides, the CDR3 is TGTGCCAGCAGTGACCGGACGGGAACCCCCTACGAGCAGTACTTC.

Remarks on this clone: Other DNA sequences from this sample encode an identical CDR3 as well. The chain couples TRBV2 to TRBJ2-1, with 10 bases lining up with TRBD2. This CDR3 region has 15 residues. With 5 bases clipped from V and 4 bases from J, the junction kept 5 bases outside the gene matches. Germline V gives CDR1 SNHLY, CDR2 FYNNEI. Written as DNA, the CDR3 is TGTGCCAGCAGTCGGACTAGCGGAACATACAATGAGCAGTTCTTC. It is translated as CASSRTSGTYNEQFF.

The rearrangement joins TRBV2 to TRBJ2-2, with D possibly TRBD1 on 7 matching bases. This CDR3 comprises 14 residues. Between the trimmed V and J ends, which lost 7 bases and 7 bases, there was a span of 16 bases. The germline V gene has CDR1 SNHLY and CDR2 FYNNEI. DNA for the CDR3: TGTGCCAGCACCACTCAGGGGGGCTTCGGGGAGCTGTTTTTT. It specifies CASTTQGGFGELFF.

This chain uses TRBV7-3 with TRBJ2-3; D is undetermined. The CDR3 runs 12 residues. V lost 4 bases and J 5 bases, leaving 7 bases between the germline ends. Germline CDR1 reads SGHTA; CDR2 reads FQGTGA. DNA for the CDR3: TGTGCCAGCAGCTCACCGGGAGATACGCAGTATTTT. Its protein is CASSSPGDTQYF.

The J gene is TRBJ1-2, the V gene TRBV28; D is perhaps TRBD1 (6 bases). This CDR3 is built from 15 residues. Germline V lookup: CDR1 MDHEN, CDR2 SYDVKM. V was clipped by 6 bases and J by 6 bases, with 20 bases between them. The CDR3 loop is CASSLQQGGRNGYTF. The DNA of the CDR3 is TGTGCCAGCAGCCTCCAACAGGGCGGGAGAAATGGCTACACCTTC.

This chain joins TRBV28 and TRBJ2-5; D is unresolved. V lost 9 bases, J lost 2 bases, and 4 bases lay in between. In germline, CDR1 is MDHEN, CDR2 SYDVKM. CDR3 length: 10 amino acids. The CDR3 loop is CASRQETQYF. CDR3 in DNA: TGTGCCAGTCGACAAGAGACCCAGTACTTC.

The chain has TRBV19 and TRBJ2-7; D possibly corresponds to TRBD1 (6 bases). Germline CDR1 reads LNHDA; CDR2 reads SQIVND (reference sequence). The CDR3 runs to 13 residues. Trimming pared 4 bases from V and 4 bases from J, leaving 11 bases between. The CDR3 loop reads CASSTQGQYEQYF. The CDR3 DNA sequence: TGTGCCAGTAGTACACAGGGCCAGTACGAGCAGTACTTC.

This clone occurred once. The chain uses TRBV18 and TRBJ2-1; 7 bases match TRBD1. Germline V gives CDR1 KGHSH, CDR2 LQKENI. Trimming removed 3 bases from V and 7 bases from J; junction bases left unmatched: 15. The CDR3 runs 17 residues. As DNA, the CDR3 is TGTGCCAGCTCACCTTTCGCAGGGTTTTCAGGGGGTAATGAGCAGTTCTTC. It codes for CASSPFAGFSGGNEQFF.

The rearrangement links TRBV27 to TRBJ2-3, with D possibly being TRBD2 (6 bases). V lost 0 bases and J lost 9, with 16 bases in between. CDR1 and CDR2 from the germline V gene are MNHEY and SMNVEV (reference sequence). CDR3 length: 15 amino acids. DNA for the CDR3: TGTGCCAGCAGTTTATCACTCTTACTAGCCCAAACGCAGTATTTT. It is translated as CASSLSLLLAQTQYF.

The chain couples TRBV5-1 to TRBJ1-1; D not resolved. In germline, CDR1 is SGHRS, CDR2 YFSETQ. CDR3 length: 14 amino acids. Trimming pared 0 bases from V and 0 bases from J, leaving 6 bases between. Written as DNA, the CDR3 is TGCGCCAGCAGCTTGGGGAAATTGAACACTGAAGCTTTCTTT. This codes for CASSLGKLNTEAFF.

V is TRBV6-5 and J is TRBJ2-3, with D perhaps matching TRBD2 (6 bases). Germline CDR1 is MNHEY and CDR2 is SVGAGI. V was pared by 10 bases and J by 4 bases, with 21 bases between. The CDR3 is 15 residues long. CDR3 in amino acids: CATHPPFGSADTQYF. DNA of the CDR3: TGTGCCACCCACCCTCCTTTCGGGAGTGCAGATACGCAGTATTTT.

The chain employs TRBV7-2 and TRBJ2-5, with D hard to call. The CDR3 consists of 13 residues. Germline lookup yields CDR1 SGHTA and CDR2 FQGNSA. Trimming stripped 4 bases from V and 5 bases from J, with 11 bases between. As DNA, the CDR3 is TGTGCCAGCAGCTCGAGAAGGGCGGAGACCCAGTACTTC. Amino acid sequence: CASSSRRAETQYF.

This clone has more than one count but fewer than ten. This chain connects TRBV19 to TRBJ2-7; perhaps TRBD2 as D (5 bases). This CDR3 comprises 14 residues. With 3 bases removed from V and 2 bases from J, the gap between germline ends came to 11 bases. Germline V gene sequence: CDR1 LNHDA, CDR2 SQIVND (reference sequence). For the CDR3, the DNA is TGTGCCAGTAGTATTTTGATGGGAGCCTACGAGCAGTACTTC. This encodes CASSILMGAYEQYF. The full variable domain, completed using reference TRBV19 and TRBJ2-7, is DGGITQSPKYLFRKEGQNVTLSCEQNLNHDAMYWYRQDPGQGLRLIYYSQIVNDFQKGDIAEGYSVSREKKESFPLTVTSAQKNPTAFYLCASSILMGAYEQYFGPGTRLTVT.

The rearrangement joins TRBV30 to TRBJ2-1; 9 nucleotides agree with TRBD2. Germline V lookup: CDR1 GTSNPN, CDR2 SVGIG (reference sequence). This CDR3 contains 13 residues. Trimming took 6 bases from V and 7 from J; bases not matched to a gene: 7. DNA for the CDR3: TGTGCCTGTGAAAGCGGGGGGATTAATGAGCAGTTCTTC. Translation: CACESGGINEQFF.

The gene calls are TRBV18 and TRBJ2-7; TRBD2 agrees at 8 bases. V shed 3 bases and J 1 base; nucleotides not matched to a gene: 8. Germline loops: CDR1 KGHSH, CDR2 LQKENI. The CDR3 runs to 16 residues. For the CDR3, the DNA is TGTGCCAGCTCACCTTTCGGGCTAGCGGGTTCCTACGAGCAGTACTTC. It yields the protein CASSPFGLAGSYEQYF. The full variable domain, its missing parts supplied by reference TRBV18 and TRBJ2-7, is NAGVMQNPRHLVRRRGQEARLRCSPMKGHSHVYWYRQLPEEGLKFMVYLQKENIIDESGMPKERFSAEFPKEGPSILRIQQVVRGDSAAYFCASSPFGLAGSYEQYFGPGTRLTVT.

This chain's CDR3 is CAISKGLRTSEQETQYF. The CDR3 DNA reads as TGTGCCATCAGTAAGGGGTTGAGGACTAGCGAACAAGAGACCCAGTACTTC. The chain combines TRBV10-3 with TRBJ2-5, with 9 nucleotides matching TRBD2. The CDR3 loop spans 17 amino acids. Per germline, CDR1 ENHRY and CDR2 SYGVKD. With V trimmed by 5 bases and J by 2 bases, 12 bases remained unmatched.

The V call is TRBV4-1, the J call TRBJ1-3, with D uncertain. Germline CDR1 is MGHRA and CDR2 is YSYEKL. CDR3 length: 18 amino acids. V was cut by 3 bases and J by 0 bases, with 18 bases left in between. CDR3: CASSQAEIVWGSGNTIYF. The CDR3 coding sequence is TGCGCCAGCAGCCAGGCGGAAATTGTTTGGGGCTCTGGAAACACCATATATTTT.

The CDR3 protein is CASTLEGVSGANVLTF. The CDR3 coding sequence is TGTGCCAGTACTCTTGAAGGGGTCTCTGGGGCCAACGTCCTGACTTTC. The genes are TRBV19 and TRBJ2-6, with TRBD1 as a possible D gene (5 bases). From germline, CDR1 is LNHDA and CDR2 SQIVND (reference sequence). The CDR3 is 16 amino acids. V was trimmed by 7 bases and J by 0 bases, leaving 13 bases between them. Full variable domain (remainder filled in from reference TRBV19 and TRBJ2-6): DGGITQSPKYLFRKEGQNVTLSCEQNLNHDAMYWYRQDPGQGLRLIYYSQIVNDFQKGDIAEGYSVSREKKESFPLTVTSAQKNPTAFYLCASTLEGVSGANVLTFGAGSRLTVL.

The rearrangement uses TRBV30 and TRBJ1-1; tentative D call: TRBD1 (5 bases). The CDR3 runs to 16 residues. Trimming stripped 5 bases from V and 5 bases from J, with 24 bases between. Germline CDR1 is GTSNPN and CDR2 is SVGIG (reference sequence). The CDR3 DNA sequence: TGTGCCTGGCGACCTCACTCAGGGCAAAGGCGAACTGAAGCTTTCTTT. It encodes CAWRPHSGQRRTEAFF.